These T cell receptor beta chains were read from a single sample in a study of T cell responses to AZD1222 COVID-19 vaccine. The table came from immunoSEQ multiplex PCR; TCRdb's copy has only in-frame clones and leaves some out. Here the sample spans around 99,000 clones, just over 90% being singletons. Specimen: peripheral blood, collected on day 0 of AZD1222 vaccination. All receptors come from an adult in good health. Each CDR3 is given with its conserved first and last residue. Fields, in order: V gene, CDR3 protein.

TRBV9	CASSVGSRGQGPEAFF
TRBV7-6	CASSVPPGQGVIDTQYF
TRBV7-9	CASSPRTVTYEQYF
TRBV5-5	CASSLDSRNQPQHF
TRBV4-3	CASSQDSTGQGTDEQYF
TRBV5-4	CASSHDRGNSPLHF
TRBV5-5	CASSAAVRIYNSPLHF
TRBV4-1	CASSQETGHGYNSPLHF
TRBV2	CASTRGRYNEQFF
TRBV2	CASSADQDTEAFF
TRBV30	CAWGREFQETQYF
TRBV7-9	CASSLGTGLGYEQYF
TRBV30	CACTTGFYEQYF
TRBV5-5	CASSFRAGNTIYF
TRBV28	CASSLGGRGYEQYF
TRBV4-3	CASSQVDRDAGYTF
TRBV30	CAWSVRSPRTGGSPLHF
TRBV7-2	CASRLDSPYNEQFF
TRBV6-5	CASSYYGLAATDTQYF
TRBV27	CASSSPAEANQPQHF
TRBV7-2	CASSPGTGVNSPLHF
TRBV15	CATSATGLAGPNEQFF
TRBV4-1	CASSPHPGGDRRRETQYF
TRBV5-1	CASSLRAGENTEAFF
TRBV18	CASSPGQINTGELFF
TRBV7-2	CASSSDEGPYGYTF
TRBV15	CATSRERGNGGNTIYF
TRBV5-4	CASSPSRTGNTEAFF
TRBV28	CASSSLGTGNTGELFF
TRBV4-3	CASSQESGQNSRAFF
TRBV28	CASSFASGPGKLFF
TRBV29-1	CSVGQGNMNTEAFF
TRBV9	CASSFTASHEQYF
TRBV2	CASSEGKRYGYTF
TRBV6-5	CASSTSGTGAYEQYF
TRBV30	CAWSRRTSSFSDTQYF
TRBV19	CASSTRRGYGGSYGYTF
TRBV28	CASSSGTGGSHGNTIYF
TRBV5-5	CASSLARAEAFF
TRBV29-1	CSVAGPQRPYEQYF
TRBV5-1	CASSLSTGGNEKLFF
TRBV27	CASSPYSGTSSDTQYF
TRBV3-1/TRBV3-2	CASSPLAGGDEQFF
TRBV5-4	CATTRGVQGDGELFF
TRBV7-2	CASSPTNGEQYF
TRBV7-2	CASSPAGELFF
TRBV3-1/TRBV3-2	CASRTSGSATGEFF
TRBV6-4	CASSAGQLNTEAFF
TRBV30	CAWSGGGQGEAFF